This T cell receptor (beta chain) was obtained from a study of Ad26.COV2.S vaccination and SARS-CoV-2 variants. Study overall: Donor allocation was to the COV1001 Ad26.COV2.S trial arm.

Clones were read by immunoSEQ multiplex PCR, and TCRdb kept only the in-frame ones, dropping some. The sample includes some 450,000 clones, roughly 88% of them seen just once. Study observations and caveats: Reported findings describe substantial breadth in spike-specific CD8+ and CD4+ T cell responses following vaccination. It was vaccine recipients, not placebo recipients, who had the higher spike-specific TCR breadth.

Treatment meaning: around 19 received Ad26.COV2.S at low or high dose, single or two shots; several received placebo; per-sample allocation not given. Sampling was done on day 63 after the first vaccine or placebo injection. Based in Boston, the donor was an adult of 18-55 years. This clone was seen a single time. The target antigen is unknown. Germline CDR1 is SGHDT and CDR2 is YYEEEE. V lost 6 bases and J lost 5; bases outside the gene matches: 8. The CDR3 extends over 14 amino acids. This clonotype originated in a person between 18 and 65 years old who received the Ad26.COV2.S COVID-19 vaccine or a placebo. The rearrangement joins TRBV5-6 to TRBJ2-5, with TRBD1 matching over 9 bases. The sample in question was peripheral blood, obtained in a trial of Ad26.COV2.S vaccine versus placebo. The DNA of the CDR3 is TGTGCCAGCACCCCTACAGGGGGCAGTGAGACCCAGTACTTC. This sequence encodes CASTPTGGSETQYF. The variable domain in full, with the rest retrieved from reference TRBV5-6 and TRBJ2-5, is DAGVTQSPTHLIKTRGQQVTLRCSPKSGHDTVSWYQQALGQGPQFIFQYYEEEERQRGNFPDRFSGHQFPNYSSELNVNALLLGDSALYLCASTPTGGSETQYFGPGTRLLVL.